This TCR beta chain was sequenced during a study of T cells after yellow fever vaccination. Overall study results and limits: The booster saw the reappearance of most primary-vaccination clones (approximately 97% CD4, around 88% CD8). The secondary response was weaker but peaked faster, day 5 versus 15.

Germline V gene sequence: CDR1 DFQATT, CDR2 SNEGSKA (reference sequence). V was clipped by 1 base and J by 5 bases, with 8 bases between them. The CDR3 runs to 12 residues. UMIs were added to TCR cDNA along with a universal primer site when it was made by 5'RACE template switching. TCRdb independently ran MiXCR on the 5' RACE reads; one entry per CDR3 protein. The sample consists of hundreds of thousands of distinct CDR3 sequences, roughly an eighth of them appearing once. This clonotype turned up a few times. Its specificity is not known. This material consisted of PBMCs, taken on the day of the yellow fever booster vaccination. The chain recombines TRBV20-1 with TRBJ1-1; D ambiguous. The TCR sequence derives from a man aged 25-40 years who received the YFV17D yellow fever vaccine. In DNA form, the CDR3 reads TGCAGTGCTAGAGGTCTCAGTACTGAAGCTTTCTTT. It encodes CSARGLSTEAFF.